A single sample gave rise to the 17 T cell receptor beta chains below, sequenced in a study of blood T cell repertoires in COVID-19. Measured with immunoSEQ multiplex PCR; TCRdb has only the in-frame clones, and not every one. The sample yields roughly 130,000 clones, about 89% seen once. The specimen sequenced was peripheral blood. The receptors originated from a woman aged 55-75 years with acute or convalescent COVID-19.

The CDR3 DNA is TGTGCCAGTAGTCGAGAAGTCCGGGGGAATTCACCCCTCCACTTT. Protein: CASSREVRGNSPLHF. The chain has TRBV19 and TRBJ1-6; D is possibly TRBD1 (5 bases). The CDR3 is made up of 15 amino acids. CDR1 LNHDA and CDR2 SQIVND come from the germline V gene (reference sequence). V was cut by 5 bases and J by 7 bases, with 15 bases left in between.

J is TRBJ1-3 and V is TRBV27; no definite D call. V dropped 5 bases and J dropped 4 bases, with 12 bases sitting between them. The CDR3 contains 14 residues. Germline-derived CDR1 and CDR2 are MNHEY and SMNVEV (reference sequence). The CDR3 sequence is CASSQNRGGNTIYF. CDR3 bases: TGTGCCAGCAGTCAAAACAGAGGGGGAAACACCATATATTTT.

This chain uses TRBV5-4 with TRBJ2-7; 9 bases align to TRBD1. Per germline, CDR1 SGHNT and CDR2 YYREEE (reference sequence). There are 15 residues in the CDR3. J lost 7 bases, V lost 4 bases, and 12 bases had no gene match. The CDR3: CASSVPGQGLREQYF. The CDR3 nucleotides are TGTGCCAGCAGCGTTCCGGGACAGGGCCTACGAGAGCAGTACTTC.

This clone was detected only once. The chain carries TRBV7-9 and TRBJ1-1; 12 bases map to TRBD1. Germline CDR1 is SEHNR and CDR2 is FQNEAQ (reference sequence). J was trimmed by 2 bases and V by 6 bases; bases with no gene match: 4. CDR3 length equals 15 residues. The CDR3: CASRAGTGGNTEAFF. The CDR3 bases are TGTGCCAGCAGGGCCGGGACAGGGGGCAACACTGAAGCTTTCTTT.

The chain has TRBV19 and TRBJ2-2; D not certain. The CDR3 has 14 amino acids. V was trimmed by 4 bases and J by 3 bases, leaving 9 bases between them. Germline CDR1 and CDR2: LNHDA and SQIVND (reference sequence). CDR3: CASSKESYTGELFF. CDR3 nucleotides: TGTGCCAGTAGTAAAGAGTCATACACCGGGGAGCTGTTTTTT.

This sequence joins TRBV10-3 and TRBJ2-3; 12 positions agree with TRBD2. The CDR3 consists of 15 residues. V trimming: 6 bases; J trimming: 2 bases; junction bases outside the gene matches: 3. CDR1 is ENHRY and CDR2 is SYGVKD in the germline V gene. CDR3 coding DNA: TGTGCCATCAGCACTAGCGGGGGGCTCACAGATACGCAGTATTTT. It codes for CAISTSGGLTDTQYF.

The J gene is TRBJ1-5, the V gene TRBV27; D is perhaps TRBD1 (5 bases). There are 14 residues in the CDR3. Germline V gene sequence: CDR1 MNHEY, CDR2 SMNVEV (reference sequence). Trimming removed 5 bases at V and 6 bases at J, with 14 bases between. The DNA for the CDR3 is TGTGCCAGCAGTATCTCAGGGTTCGGTCAGCCCCAGCATTTT. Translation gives CASSISGFGQPQHF.

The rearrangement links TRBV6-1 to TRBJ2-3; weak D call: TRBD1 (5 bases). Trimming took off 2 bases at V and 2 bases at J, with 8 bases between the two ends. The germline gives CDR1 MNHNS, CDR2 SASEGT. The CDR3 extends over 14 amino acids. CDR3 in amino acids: CASSERGLTDTQYF. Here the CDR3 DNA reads TGTGCCAGCAGTGAAAGGGGCCTCACAGATACGCAGTATTTT.

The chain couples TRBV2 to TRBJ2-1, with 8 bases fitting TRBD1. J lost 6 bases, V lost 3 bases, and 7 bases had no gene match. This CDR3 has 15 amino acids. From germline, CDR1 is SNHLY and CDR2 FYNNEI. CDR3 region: CASSDRTGYSNEQFF. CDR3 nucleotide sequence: TGTGCCAGCAGTGATAGGACAGGGTATTCCAATGAGCAGTTCTTC.

This chain's CDR3 is CASSPASGSHTDTQYF. The DNA for the CDR3 is TGTGCCAGCTCACCAGCTAGCGGGAGTCATACAGATACGCAGTATTTT. The gene calls are TRBV18 and TRBJ2-3, with TRBD2 matching 10 bases. Germline lookup yields CDR1 KGHSH and CDR2 LQKENI. With 2 bases clipped from V and 3 bases from J, the junction kept 5 bases outside the gene matches. There are 16 residues in the CDR3.

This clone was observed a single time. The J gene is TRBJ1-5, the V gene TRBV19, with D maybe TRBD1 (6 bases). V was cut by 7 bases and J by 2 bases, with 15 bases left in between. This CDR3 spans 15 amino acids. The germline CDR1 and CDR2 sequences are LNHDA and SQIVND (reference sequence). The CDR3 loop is CASNVQGYGNQPQHF. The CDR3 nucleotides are TGTGCCAGTAACGTACAGGGTTATGGCAATCAGCCCCAGCATTTT.

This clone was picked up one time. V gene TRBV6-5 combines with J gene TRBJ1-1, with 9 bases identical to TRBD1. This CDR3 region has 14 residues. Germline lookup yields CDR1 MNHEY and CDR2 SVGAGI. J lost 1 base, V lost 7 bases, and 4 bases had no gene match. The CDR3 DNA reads TGTGCCAGCACGCCGACAGGGGGGAACACTGAAGCTTTCTTT. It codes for CASTPTGGNTEAFF.

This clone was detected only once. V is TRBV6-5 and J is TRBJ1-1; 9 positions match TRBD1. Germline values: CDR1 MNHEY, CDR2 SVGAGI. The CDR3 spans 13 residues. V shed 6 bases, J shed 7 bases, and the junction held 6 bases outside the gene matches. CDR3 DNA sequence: TGTGCCAGCAGCCCCGGGACAGGGCTTGAAGCTTTCTTT. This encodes CASSPGTGLEAFF.

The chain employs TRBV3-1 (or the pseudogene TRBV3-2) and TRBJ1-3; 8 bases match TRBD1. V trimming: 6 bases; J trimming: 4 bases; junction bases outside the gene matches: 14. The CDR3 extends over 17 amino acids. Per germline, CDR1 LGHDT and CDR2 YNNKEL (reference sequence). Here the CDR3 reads CASSPRRAGGAGNTIYF. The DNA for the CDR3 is TGTGCCAGCAGTCCACGCCGCGCAGGGGGCGCGGGAAACACCATATATTTT.

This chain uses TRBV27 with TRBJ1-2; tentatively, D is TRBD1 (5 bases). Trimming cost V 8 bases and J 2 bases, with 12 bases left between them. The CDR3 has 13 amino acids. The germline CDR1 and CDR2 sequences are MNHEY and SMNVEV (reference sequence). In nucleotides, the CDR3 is TGTGCCAGCTCCCGTCGGGGGAACTATGGCTACACCTTC. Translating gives CASSRRGNYGYTF.

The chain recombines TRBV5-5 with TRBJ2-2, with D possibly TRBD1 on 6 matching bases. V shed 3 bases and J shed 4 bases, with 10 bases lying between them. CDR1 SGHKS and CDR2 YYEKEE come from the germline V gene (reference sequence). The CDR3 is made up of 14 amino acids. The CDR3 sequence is CASSWTASTGELFF. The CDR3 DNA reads TGTGCCAGCAGCTGGACAGCCAGCACCGGGGAGCTGTTTTTT.

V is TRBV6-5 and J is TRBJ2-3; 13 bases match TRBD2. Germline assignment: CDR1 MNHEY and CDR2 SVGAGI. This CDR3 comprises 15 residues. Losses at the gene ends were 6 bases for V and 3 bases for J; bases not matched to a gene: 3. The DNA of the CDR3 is TGTGCCAGCAGGAGGACTAGCGGGAGAACAGATACGCAGTATTTT. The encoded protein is CASRRTSGRTDTQYF.